One and the same sample provided the 5 T cell receptor beta chains below, sequenced in a study of human T cells and chemical hapten exposure. TCRdb reanalysed the RACE reads using MiXCR and keeps one entry per CDR3 protein. The data show some 400,000 distinct CDR3 sequences, more than 4.5% seen once. Time point: patch test 1, 2 weeks after DPC sensitization. Treatment indicated: therapeutic diphenylcyclopropenone sensitization with weekly scalp DPC. Sample: whole blood, taken in connection with sensitization to the hapten diphenylcyclopropenone (DPC). The receptor set was obtained from a woman in her forties or fifties with alopecia areata. Some clones in this sample may be carry-over from other donors' samples.

This clonotype was seen a few times. J is TRBJ2-5 and V is TRBV29-1; D is undetermined. This CDR3 spans 12 amino acids. Germline CDR1 reads SQVTM; CDR2 reads ANQGSEA. V lost 4 bases and J lost 2, with 8 bases in between. This CDR3 reads CSVGDSQETQYF. In DNA, the CDR3 is TGCAGCGTTGGTGACTCACAAGAGACCCAGTACTTC.

At least ten counts were recorded for this clonotype. This rearrangement joins TRBV20-1 to TRBJ1-2; D perhaps matches TRBD1 (5 bases). Trimming took off 5 bases at V and 4 bases at J, with 17 bases between the two ends. Germline-derived CDR1 and CDR2 are DFQATT and SNEGSKA (reference sequence). This CDR3 has 14 amino acids. The CDR3 sequence: CSAARRGRSYGYTF. For the CDR3, the DNA is TGCAGTGCTGCTAGGAGGGGAAGGAGCTATGGCTACACCTTC.

This clonotype was detected a few times. The rearrangement joins TRBV27 to TRBJ2-2, with D perhaps being TRBD1 or TRBD2 (5 bases each). The CDR3 is made up of 16 amino acids. Germline V lookup: CDR1 MNHEY, CDR2 SMNVEV (reference sequence). Trimming shortened V by 8 bases and J by 3 bases, and 19 bases separated the two germline ends. The CDR3 nucleotides read TGTGCCAGCCTACCTACCGGGACCTCTTACACCGGGGAGCTGTTTTTT. Its protein is CASLPTGTSYTGELFF.

Points on this clonotype: A junction boundary mismatches the germline segment, possibly from a read error. This chain links TRBV6-1 with TRBJ1-2; D is unresolved. This CDR3 comprises 15 residues. Germline V gene data show CDR1 as MNHNS and CDR2 as SASEGT. This chain's CDR3 is CTSSEGWDNNYGYTF. CDR3 coding DNA: TGTACCAGCAGTGAAGGTTGGGATAATAACTATGGCTACACCTTC.

The table lists this clonotype with many counts. The V and J genes are TRBV20-1 and TRBJ1-6, with D possibly matching TRBD1 (5 bases). The CDR3 extends over 14 amino acids. Trimming cost V 3 bases and J 7 bases, with 13 bases left between them. From germline, CDR1 is DFQATT and CDR2 SNEGSKA (reference sequence). CDR3 in amino acids: CSARPGRENSPLHF. Here the CDR3 DNA reads TGCAGTGCTAGGCCGGGACGGGAAAATTCACCCCTCCACTTT.